This TCR beta chain was observed in a study of cytomegalovirus exposure and HLA in healthy donors. Study background: Findings of an earlier analysis included under 140 million unique TCR beta sequences from 180 million or so T cells. Study-wide results and caveats: Later findings reportedly placed an Asian-associated ancestry cluster below the approximately 700-donor mean for N-insertions. A few of the chains that were CMV-associated were confirmed in vitro to be specific for CMV antigens.

As regards this clone: Its specificity is unknown.

Amplification used 60 Vbeta primers and 13 Jbeta primers. The table came from immunoSEQ multiplex PCR; TCRdb's copy has only in-frame clones and leaves some out. The repertoire includes around 200,000 clones, 74% of them detected once, and roughly 2.8% sits in the top ten. The CDR3 has 14 amino acids. Trimming took 6 bases from V and 0 from J; bases not matched to a gene: 1. Germline assignment: CDR1 WSHSY and CDR2 SAAADI. J is TRBJ2-7 and V is TRBV10-2, with 11 positions matching TRBD1. Sequencing was performed on PBMCs. The sequence came from a woman aged 25-40 years in good health and CMV-seropositive. CDR3 sequence (DNA): TGCGCCAGCAGGGGGACAGGGGGCTCCTACGAGCAGTACTTC. Translated, it gives CASRGTGGSYEQYF.